These 32 T cell receptor beta chains came from one sample sequenced in a study of CD8+CD57+ T cells in acquired aplastic anemia. TCR beta VDJ and CDR3 profiling used genomic DNA as template. TCRdb itself ran the reads through MiXCR, one entry per CDR3 protein. In the table there are 350,000 to 450,000 distinct CDR3 sequences, roughly 68% of which are singletons. Sequenced input: sorted CD4+, CD8+, or CD8+CD57+ T cells (not recorded which) from PBMCs. The receptors originated from a human donor in good health, serving as a control.

This clonotype was seen at least ten times. V gene TRBV4-1 combines with J gene TRBJ1-2; D is uncertain. The V gene's germline CDR1 is MGHRA and CDR2 YSYEKL. Trimming removed 1 base from V and 3 bases from J, with 24 bases in between. The CDR3 totals 19 residues. The CDR3 reads CASSQVQLTVRGFYYGYTF. For the CDR3, the DNA is TGCGCCAGCAGCCAAGTCCAACTGACTGTCCGCGGGTTTTACTATGGCTACACCTTC.

The chain joins TRBV2 to TRBJ2-1, with 7 bases fitting TRBD1. CDR3 size: 13 residues. Per the germline V gene, CDR1 is SNHLY and CDR2 is FYNNEI. J was trimmed by 10 bases and V by 4 bases; bases with no gene match: 7. CDR3 residues: CASSAQSTGEQFF. CDR3 nucleotides: TGTGCCAGCAGTGCGCAATCGACAGGGGAGCAGTTCTTC.

About this clonotype itself: A junction end diverges from the germline sequence, so it may reflect a read error. This rearrangement joins TRBV7-9 to TRBJ1-6, with a weak D call TRBD1 (5 bases). The CDR3 is made up of 12 amino acids. Germline assignment: CDR1 SEHNR and CDR2 FQNEAQ (reference sequence). The CDR3 sequence is CASSQDSAPRPF. The CDR3 bases are TGCGCCAGCAGCCAAGACAGCGCACCCCGCCCCTTT.

Worth noting for this clonotype: It is likely a read error, because the conserved phenylalanine at the end of the CDR3 is missing. The chain has TRBV4-1 and TRBJ2-7; no firm D call. The CDR3 has 12 amino acids. V gave up 6 bases and J gave up 6 bases, with 12 bases separating them. Germline lookup yields CDR1 MGHRA and CDR2 YSYEKL. In DNA, the CDR3 is TGCGCCAGCAGACCAGTCGGCGGCGAGCAGTACTCC. It is translated as CASRPVGGEQYS.

On this clonotype: One end of the junction is discordant with germline, which a read error may explain. The chain is built from TRBV2 and TRBJ1-4; D remains unclear. The CDR3 is 13 amino acids. Germline V lookup: CDR1 SNHLY, CDR2 FYNNEI. CDR3 in amino acids: CASSLGRWEKLFF. The CDR3 coding sequence is TGTGCCAGCAGTTTAGGTCGGTGGGAAAAACTGTTTTTC.

Worth noting for this clonotype: An end of the junction does not agree with germline; a read error may underlie this. V usage is TRBV15 and J usage is TRBJ2-5, with D possibly being TRBD1 (6 bases). Germline V lookup: CDR1 LNHNV, CDR2 YYDKDF (reference sequence). The CDR3 is made up of 12 amino acids. This chain's CDR3 is CATSREQGPLHF. The CDR3 coding sequence is TGTGCCACCAGCAGAGAACAGGGTCCCCTGCACTTC.

This chain joins TRBV7-9 and TRBJ2-7, with TRBD2 matching 10 bases. J was trimmed by 0 bases and V by 4 bases; bases with no gene match: 6. Germline V gene sequence: CDR1 SEHNR, CDR2 FQNEAQ (reference sequence). The CDR3 is made up of 16 amino acids. The CDR3 is CASSWGTSEASYEQYF. For the CDR3, the DNA is TGTGCCAGCAGCTGGGGGACTAGCGAGGCCTCCTACGAGCAGTACTTC.

This clonotype was seen a handful of times. V usage is TRBV7-9 and J usage is TRBJ2-7; no clear D gene. Germline CDR1 and CDR2: SEHNR and FQNEAQ (reference sequence). Trimming shortened V by 0 bases and J by 6 bases, and 6 bases separated the two germline ends. This CDR3 spans 12 amino acids. CDR3 residues: CASSLASGEQYF. In nucleotides, the CDR3 is TGTGCCAGCAGCTTAGCTTCAGGCGAGCAGTACTTC.

The chain employs TRBV7-6 and TRBJ1-5; tentative D call: TRBD1 (5 bases). Trimming pared 4 bases from V and 13 bases from J, leaving 26 bases between. This CDR3 comprises 16 residues. Germline V lookup: CDR1 SGHVS, CDR2 FNYEAQ. DNA of the CDR3: TGTGCCAGCAGCTCCCACGGGGGTTTGAACTACGAGCAGCAGCATTTT. As protein: CASSSHGGLNYEQQHF.

This clonotype is a singleton in its sample. The J gene is TRBJ2-7, the V gene TRBV2; D is possibly TRBD2 (5 bases). The ends were cut back, 6 bases at V and 2 bases at J, with 17 bases in the middle. The CDR3 sequence is 15 residues long. Germline-derived CDR1 and CDR2 are SNHLY and FYNNEI. CDR3 nucleotide sequence: TGTGCCAGCAGCAGGTGGACTGTAGACACCTACGAGCAGTACTTC. Its translation is CASSRWTVDTYEQYF.

This clonotype showed up many times. The V and J genes are TRBV7-2 and TRBJ2-2; D possibly corresponds to TRBD1 (6 bases). V dropped 0 bases and J dropped 4 bases, with 9 bases sitting between them. In germline, CDR1 is SGHTA, CDR2 FQGNSA. The CDR3 length is 15 residues. The CDR3 bases are TGTGCCAGCAGCTTAGCGGGGGCGAGCACCGGGGAGCTGTTTTTT. Its translation is CASSLAGASTGELFF.

V and J are TRBV20-1 and TRBJ2-2; TRBD1 matches 9 bases. The CDR3 is 14 amino acids. Germline V gives CDR1 DFQATT, CDR2 SNEGSKA (reference sequence). Trimming took 5 bases from V and 2 from J; bases not matched to a gene: 3. CDR3 sequence: CSAADRGNTGELFF. As DNA, the CDR3 is TGCAGTGCTGCGGACAGGGGTAACACCGGGGAGCTGTTTTTT.

The chain links TRBV20-1 to TRBJ2-1, with TRBD2 identical over 12 bases. Germline lookup yields CDR1 DFQATT and CDR2 SNEGSKA (reference sequence). The CDR3 spans 15 residues. V trimming: 3 bases; J trimming: 5 bases; junction bases outside the gene matches: 5. This chain's CDR3 is CSARPLAGGDNEQFF. For the CDR3, the DNA is TGCAGTGCTAGGCCCCTAGCGGGGGGGGACAATGAGCAGTTCTTC.

The CDR3 bases are TGTGCCAGCAGCGTAGGGACAGGGAGCTATGGCTACACCTTC. It translates to CASSVGTGSYGYTF. The chain couples TRBV9 to TRBJ1-2, with 8 bases that match TRBD1. Germline V gene sequence: CDR1 SGDLS, CDR2 YYNGEE. With 0 bases clipped from V and 4 bases from J, the junction kept 2 bases outside the gene matches. The CDR3 sequence is 14 residues long.

As concerns this clonotype: At one end the junction does not follow the germline gene, possibly because of a read error. The chain joins TRBV2 to TRBJ2-7, with D possibly being TRBD1 or TRBD2 (6 bases each). CDR3 length equals 13 residues. Germline V CDR1 and CDR2: SNHLY, FYNNEI. The CDR3 DNA reads as TGTGCCAGCAGCGCCGGGGGCAGAGGCGCGCAGTATTTC. Translating gives CASSAGGRGAQYF.

This clonotype was counted many times. The chain has TRBV9 and TRBJ2-1; TRBD2 matches at 11 bases. This CDR3 has 16 residues. The germline CDR1 and CDR2 sequences are SGDLS and YYNGEE. V lost 4 bases to trimming and J lost 8 bases; unmatched junction nucleotides: 11. CDR3 DNA sequence: TGTGCCAGCAGCCCACTAGCGGGGGCGCGATGGGATGAGCAGTTCTTC. Its translation is CASSPLAGARWDEQFF.

The chain combines TRBV19 with TRBJ2-3; 7 bases agree with TRBD1. CDR1 and CDR2 from the germline V gene are LNHDA and SQIVND (reference sequence). The CDR3 runs 16 residues. With V trimmed by 5 bases and J by 1 base, 9 bases remained unmatched. Written as DNA, the CDR3 is TGTGCCAGTAGTCCACAGGGGATACAAGGCACAGATACGCAGTATTTT. Its translation: CASSPQGIQGTDTQYF.

Of note for this clonotype: At one boundary the junction diverges from the germline segment, which might be a read error. The chain employs TRBV11-1 and TRBJ1-2; tentatively, D is TRBD1 (5 bases). Germline loops: CDR1 SGHAT, CDR2 FQDESV (reference sequence). The length of the CDR3 is 16 residues. In DNA, the CDR3 is TGTGCCAGTAGCTTATTGAATGGGCAGGGCGTCTATGGCTACACCTTC. This gives the protein CASSLLNGQGVYGYTF.

The chain carries TRBV5-4 and TRBJ1-2; D unresolved. V was shortened by 2 bases and J by 2 bases, with 16 bases between the two germline ends. The length of the CDR3 is 16 residues. Germline V gene sequence: CDR1 SGHNT, CDR2 YYREEE (reference sequence). In DNA form, the CDR3 reads TGTGCCAGCAGCTTAGAACGGAACGGATTAAACTATGGCTACACCTTC. It codes for CASSLERNGLNYGYTF.

The chain uses TRBV20-1 and TRBJ1-6; D is undetermined. V shed 0 bases and J shed 14 bases, with 14 bases lying between them. CDR1 is DFQATT and CDR2 is SNEGSKA in the germline V gene (reference sequence). This CDR3 is 13 amino acids long. The DNA for the CDR3 is TGCAGTGCTAGAGAAGGCGCAGCTAATGCCCTCCACTTT. This codes for CSAREGAANALHF.

The chain carries TRBV7-8 and TRBJ2-7; D gene ambiguous. V dropped 5 bases and J dropped 8 bases, with 22 bases sitting between them. In germline, CDR1 is SGHVS, CDR2 FQNEAQ. The CDR3 extends over 15 amino acids. The CDR3 region has the DNA TGTGCCAGCAGCCTATCCGGCAGTTTCTCCTCCCAGCAGTACTTC. Its translation is CASSLSGSFSSQQYF.

As regards this clonotype: Germline and junction disagree at one end, which may indicate a read error. The chain combines TRBV2 with TRBJ1-2; D uncertain. The CDR3 contains 13 residues. CDR1 is SNHLY, CDR2 FYNNEI, per germline. In DNA form, the CDR3 reads TGTGCCAGCAGTGAATGGTCGGCAGCTCACTATGCCTTC. It translates to CASSEWSAAHYAF.

Points on this clonotype: The conserved phenylalanine or tryptophan normally closing the CDR3 is absent here, so this likely arose from a read error. The chain couples TRBV9 to TRBJ2-6; D remains unclear. Per the germline V gene, CDR1 is SGDLS and CDR2 is YYNGEE. This CDR3 comprises 9 residues. The germline V and J ends were trimmed by 4 bases and 16 bases, with 6 bases remaining between them. CDR3: CASSLILTS. The CDR3 DNA sequence: TGTGCCAGCAGCCTAATACTGACTAGC.

This clonotype was detected ten times or more. This chain joins TRBV19 and TRBJ1-5, with D unresolved. Looked up from germline, CDR1 is LNHDA and CDR2 is SQIVND (reference sequence). The CDR3 spans 16 residues. Trimming left V 4 bases short and J 7 bases short, with 20 bases between. CDR3 loop: CASSSYPQKIEQPQHF. In nucleotides, the CDR3 is TGTGCCAGTAGTAGCTACCCCCAGAAAATTGAGCAGCCCCAGCATTTT.

Turning to this clonotype: An end of the junction differs from the germline gene, which may be a read error. The chain couples TRBV7-3 to TRBJ1-6, with a weak D call TRBD1 (5 bases). The CDR3 length is 14 residues. Per germline, CDR1 SGHTA and CDR2 FQGTGA. This CDR3 is CASSPTDSASHLHF. The CDR3 coding sequence is TGTGCCAGCAGCCCAACTGACAGCGCTTCACACCTTCATTTT.

The chain joins TRBV5-1 to TRBJ2-7, with 7 nucleotides matching TRBD1. Germline V gene data show CDR1 as SGHRS and CDR2 as YFSETQ. This CDR3 spans 14 amino acids. Trimming at V came to 2 bases and at J to 2 bases, leaving 4 bases not matched to a gene. The CDR3 bases are TGCGCCAGCAGCTTCCAGGGGGAGACCTACGAGCAGTACTTC. Its protein is CASSFQGETYEQYF.

A word on this clonotype: Likely a read error: the CDR3 ends without its conserved phenylalanine or tryptophan. The chain couples TRBV15 to TRBJ1-2; TRBD1 aligns across 11 bases. Per the germline V gene, CDR1 is LNHNV and CDR2 is YYDKDF (reference sequence). The CDR3 consists of 16 residues. The CDR3 coding sequence is TGTGCCAGCAGCCCCGGGACAGGGGGAGTAGGTGGAGGCTACACCTAC. Its protein product is CASSPGTGGVGGGYTY.

This chain links TRBV6-2 or TRBV6-3 with TRBJ2-7; maybe TRBD1 (6 bases). CDR1 MNHEY and CDR2 SVGEGT come from the germline V gene. The germline V and J ends were trimmed by 5 bases and 3 bases, with 14 bases remaining between them. The CDR3 extends over 14 amino acids. CDR3 bases: TGTGCCAGCAGTCGACAGGTCCCATTCTACGAGCAGTACTTC. It codes for CASSRQVPFYEQYF.

This clonotype was seen only once. The CDR3 spells CATSPETQPQHF. CDR3 coding DNA: TGTGCCACCAGCCCAGAGACGCAGCCCCAGCATTTT. V gene TRBV24-1 combines with J gene TRBJ1-5; D remains ambiguous. This CDR3 comprises 12 residues. Germline V gene lookup returns CDR1 KGHDR and CDR2 SFDVKD. V gave up 7 bases and J gave up 7 bases, with 10 bases separating them.

With respect to this clonotype: The junction differs from germline at one of its ends, possibly a read error. The chain carries TRBV20-1 and TRBJ2-5, with 10 nucleotides matching TRBD2. Per the germline V gene, CDR1 is DFQATT and CDR2 is SNEGSKA (reference sequence). The CDR3 runs to 16 residues. In DNA, the CDR3 is TGCAGTGCTAGAAGTCTAGCGGGGGCCCTACAAGAGGCCCAGTACTTC. Translated: CSARSLAGALQEAQYF.

In the case of this clonotype: Its ends do not fully match the called genes, so a read error is possible. The chain has TRBV11-2 and TRBJ1-6; the D is unclear. From germline, CDR1 is SGHAT and CDR2 FQNNGV. This CDR3 has 13 residues. Here the CDR3 DNA reads TGTGCCAGCAGCTTATCTCCTAATCCACCCCTCCACTTT. It specifies CASSLSPNPPLHF.

As regards this clonotype: A much bigger clone sits one base away, suggesting this may be a read error. The chain is built from TRBV30 and TRBJ1-4; tentatively, D is TRBD1 (6 bases). The germline V gene has CDR1 GTSNPN and CDR2 SVGIG (reference sequence). This CDR3 has 15 residues. V was trimmed by 2 bases and J by 10 bases, leaving 20 bases between them. The CDR3 reads CAWSWRDRQGIKLFF. DNA for the CDR3: TGTGCCTGGAGTTGGAGGGATCGGCAGGGGATAAAACTGTTTTTT.